The clone carrying this TCR beta chain was detected only once. Its target is not known. Use of 60 Vbeta and 13 Jbeta primers characterized the PCR. Using immunoSEQ multiplex PCR, the repertoire was profiled, and TCRdb retains in-frame clones only, with some absent. Found here are under 200,000 clones, over 75% of them singletons; the top ten hold about 0.5%. This record comes from a study of cytomegalovirus exposure and HLA in healthy donors. Broader study findings: V segments that were indistinguishable, TRBV6-2 and TRBV6-3 among them, were omitted from analysis.

Germline values: CDR1 SQVTM, CDR2 ANQGSEA. V dropped 4 bases and J dropped 0 bases, with 7 bases sitting between them. The CDR3 covers 13 residues. This chain links TRBV29-1 with TRBJ2-1, with D tentatively TRBD1 (5 bases). The source material was PBMCs. This TCR came from a woman aged 45-65 years in good health and CMV-seronegative. The CDR3 region has the DNA TGCAGCGTTGCCAGGGTCTCCTACAATGAGCAGTTCTTC. It encodes CSVARVSYNEQFF.